These T cell receptor beta chains were read from a single sample in a study of read filtering for tumor transcriptome and immune sequencing. TCRdb re-called the reads with MiXCR, one entry per CDR3 protein. The sample has about 90,000 distinct CDR3 sequences; roughly an eighth are singletons. The specimen was a population of CD138-negative cells sorted from bone marrow. These TCRs come from a donor over 35 with multiple myeloma. Both conserved end residues are trimmed from each CDR3. The order of the fields is V gene, clone size, J gene, CDR3 protein. Clone size appears in some rows only: once, few, many, or a class for an expanded clone.

TRBV7-9,few,TRBJ2-7,ASSLEGEVYEQY
TRBV7-9,many,TRBJ1-3,ASSLGQALSGNTIY
TRBV7-6,-,TRBJ2-7,ASSLYAPQGSSYEQY
TRBV29-1,many,TRBJ2-3,SVDPNTDTQY
TRBV4-1,many,TRBJ2-5,ASSQGTGDFGPRVTQY
TRBV7-8,many,TRBJ2-1,ASSLAPNLLNEQF
TRBV5-1,-,TRBJ2-3,ASSLLSPSTDAQY
TRBV4-1,medium-sized,TRBJ1-1,ASSTRTENTEAF
TRBV30,few,TRBJ2-2,AWSVRSGNTGELF
TRBV29-1,many,TRBJ2-3,SVNLRRRDSTDTQY
TRBV4-1,many,TRBJ2-3,ASSQGGLYTDTQY
TRBV5-1,many,TRBJ2-1,ASSLDHLFYNEQF
TRBV3-1,many,TRBJ2-4,ASSQEGSKNIQY
TRBV28,many,TRBJ2-2,ASSFPGLAGGRTGELF
TRBV11-2,-,TRBJ2-7,ASSLGPLGTYEQY
TRBV7-3,many,TRBJ2-1,ASSLSGGRIGYNEQF
TRBV5-1,many,TRBJ2-5,ASSQGLAAETQY
TRBV19,many,TRBJ1-4,ASGTLYEKLF
TRBV5-1,many,TRBJ2-1,ASSLEVVYNEQF
TRBV5-4,-,TRBJ2-2,ASSPRTEKTGELF
TRBV20-1,many,TRBJ2-2,SARDRAGGGYAGELF
TRBV4-1,-,TRBJ1-5,ASSQEQQQQPQH
TRBV29-1,many,TRBJ2-1,SVAFGTSGRKTYNEQF
TRBV19,many,TRBJ2-5,ASSFSGSGETQY
TRBV24-1,many,TRBJ2-1,ATSDSGGYNEQF
TRBV30,-,TRBJ2-2,AWSGSPGGFGELF
TRBV5-1,few,TRBJ1-1,ASSLGANTEAF
TRBV5-4,many,TRBJ2-2,ASRTGTGVTGELF
TRBV7-7,many,TRBJ2-1,ASSPGTFNEQF
TRBV7-3,few,TRBJ1-1,ASSLYGRDTEAF
TRBV5-4,many,TRBJ2-2,ASSQGGRAGTGELF
TRBV3-1,many,TRBJ2-7,ASSQVLAGVEQY
TRBV29-1,-,TRBJ2-2,SVEGTAVSGEQL
TRBV6-1,many,TRBJ2-6,ASSMRGANVLT
TRBV2,many,TRBJ1-1,ASITGVAAF
TRBV28,many,TRBJ2-1,ASSLPTSPKQF
TRBV6-5,-,TRBJ2-1,ASSYGGSGRCTKEQF
TRBV3-1,many,TRBJ2-7,ASSQGYREQY
TRBV5-1,many,TRBJ2-5,ASQEQGTYQTQY
TRBV12-3/TRBV12-4,many,TRBJ1-1,ASSFRALNTEAF
TRBV28,many,TRBJ2-7,ASSSTGEGGYEQY
TRBV24-1,-,TRBJ2-5,ATGRSGSETQY
TRBV18,many,TRBJ1-1,ASSPLGTGNVEAF
TRBV6-2/TRBV6-3,medium-sized,TRBJ2-1,ASIGLAGAGEQF